The 3 T cell receptor beta chains below all came from one sample that was sequenced in a study of blood T cell repertoires in COVID-19 (dated by TCRdb to 2019 to 2021). Library prep was done by the immunoSEQ multiplex PCR assay. Imported from immuneACCESS, the table was reduced by TCRdb to in-frame sequences with V and J called. These copies leave out some clones; in studies compared against another copy, an unresolved V gene accounts for under half, and the cause of the remainder is not known. This sample has hundreds of thousands of clones in its table, and more than 70% of those were observed once. Around 2% of the sample is held by the ten biggest clonotypes. Sequenced input: PBMCs or T cells enriched from blood (not recorded which). The receptors here all came from a woman in her sixties in a cohort exposed to, infected with or recovered from COVID-19 (not recorded which).

V gene TRBV29-1 combines with J gene TRBJ1-4; 7 nucleotides line up with TRBD1. Germline V gene sequence: CDR1 SQVTM, CDR2 ANQGSEA. The ends lost 6 bases at V and 7 bases at J; junction bases unmatched: 11. The CDR3 contains 14 residues. CDR3 protein: CSVGAGGIGEKLFF. CDR3 coding DNA: TGCAGCGTGGGGGCAGGGGGAATCGGTGAAAAACTGTTTTTT. Full variable domain (rest looked up from reference TRBV29-1 and TRBJ1-4): SAVISQKPSRDICQRGTSLTIQCQVDSQVTMMFWYRQQPGQSLTLIATANQGSEATYESGFVIDKFPISRPNLTFSTLTVSNMSPEDSSIYLCSVGAGGIGEKLFFGSGTQLSVL.

The chain employs TRBV7-2 and TRBJ1-2, with D unclear. The CDR3 is made up of 13 amino acids. Germline V CDR1 and CDR2: SGHTA, FQGNSA. Trimming removed 4 bases from V and 4 bases from J, with 10 bases in between. The CDR3 protein is CASSSWGGYGYTF. DNA of the CDR3: TGTGCCAGCAGCTCCTGGGGAGGCTATGGCTACACCTTC.

This rearrangement joins TRBV5-1 to TRBJ1-1; D may be TRBD1 (5 bases). Germline values: CDR1 SGHRS, CDR2 YFSETQ. Trimming removed 5 bases from V and 0 bases from J, with 17 bases in between. The CDR3 is 16 amino acids. Written as DNA, the CDR3 is TGCGCCAGCAGATCTGGGAGGGGTAGCGTGAACACTGAAGCTTTCTTT. This encodes CASRSGRGSVNTEAFF.